The T cell receptor beta chain under discussion was sequenced for a study of neurological immune-mediated disorders. General study findings and limits: Among 34 multiple sclerosis patients, 18 had repertoires that phylogenetic grouping placed in one related-CDR3 cluster, a possible signature.

This clonotype occurred many times. The antigen is undetermined. One entry per CDR3 protein results from TCRdb running MiXCR on the 5' RACE reads. This sample carries 84,000 or so distinct CDR3 sequences, 4.3% of them seen once, and the ten largest clones take around 6%. V lost 3 bases, J lost 1 base, and 4 bases stayed unmatched. The germline gives CDR1 LGHNA, CDR2 YNFKEQ. CDR3 length: 16 amino acids. Indicated time point: longitudinal time-point 3. V usage is TRBV4-2 and J usage is TRBJ2-3, with TRBD2 identical over 10 bases. The clonotype originates from a woman between 55 and 75 years old with multiple sclerosis. Sequencing used PBMCs. CDR3 coding DNA: TGTGCCAGCAGCCAGATTCTAGCGGGGGGCACAGATACGCAGTATTTT. Residues: CASSQILAGGTDTQYF.